The rows below give T cell receptor beta chains drawn from one sample of a study of blood T cells in healthy people across ages. MiXCR was run by TCRdb on the 5' RACE reads, yielding one entry per CDR3 protein. The sample lists some 1.7 million distinct CDR3 sequences, 28% occurring once. The sample comprised blood. The receptors shown here come from a woman in her thirties in good health. The CDR3 runs from the conserved cysteine through the conserved F or W. D genes are given only for firm matches. Not every row has a clone size; where given, it reads once, few, many or a size class.

>TRBV9|NA|TRBJ2-3|NA
TGTGCCAGCAGCGTAGGCGCGGGAATCAGCACAGATACGCAGTATTTT
CASSVGAGISTDTQYF
>TRBV5-1|NA|TRBJ2-5|NA
TGCGCCAGCAGCTCAAAAACGAGATGGGAGACCCAGTACTTC
CASSSKTRWETQYF
>TRBV5-1|NA|TRBJ1-3|few
TGCGCCAGCAGCTCCGAGACACCGGGCGGCACCATATATTTT
CASSSETPGGTIYF
>TRBV20-1|NA|TRBJ2-1|NA
TGCAGTGCTGCGGGACAGACGGGCTATGAGCAGTTCTTC
CSAAGQTGYEQFF
>TRBV5-1|NA|TRBJ2-3|few
TGCGCCAGCAGCTTGCCAACCAGCACAGATACGCAGTATTTT
CASSLPTSTDTQYF
>TRBV5-1|NA|TRBJ2-5|NA
TGCGCCAGCAGCTTGTTGGCCTCGGCGGGGGAGACCCAGTACTTC
CASSLLASAGETQYF
>TRBV12-3/TRBV12-4|TRBD1|TRBJ2-4|many
TGTGCCAGCAGCCCGGGACAGGGGGTAACCAAAAACATTCAGTACTTC
CASSPGQGVTKNIQYF
>TRBV9|NA|TRBJ2-1|few
TGTGCCAGCAGCGTAGCCCCCCAGGGGCCGGGAAATGAGCAGTTCTTC
CASSVAPQGPGNEQFF
>TRBV5-1|TRBD1|TRBJ1-1|few
TGCGCCAGCAGCACCGGGACAGCGAGAGCGAACACTGAAGCTTTCTTT
CASSTGTARANTEAFF
>TRBV6-1|TRBD2|TRBJ2-3|NA
TGTGCCAGCAGCCGGAGCCCGGGGGGGGCCAACACAGATACGCAGTATTTT
CASSRSPGGANTDTQYF
>TRBV12-5|TRBD1|TRBJ2-5|many
TGTGCTAGTGGTTTGGCCCCCCTCAGGGGGCTTCGGGAGACCCAGTACTTC
CASGLAPLRGLRETQYF
>TRBV11-2|NA|TRBJ2-1|few
TGTGCCAGCGCAAGGCGGGGCCTCCCTCCAGGGGATGAGCAGTTCTTC
CASARRGLPPGDEQFF
>TRBV5-1|TRBD1|TRBJ2-2|few
TGCGCCAGCAGCACGGGACAGGGGGCAGTGGTCGGGGAGCTGTTTTTT
CASSTGQGAVVGELFF
>TRBV11-1|TRBD1|TRBJ2-1|few
TGTGCCAGCAGCAACCGGGACAGGGGATTGGGTGAGCAGTTCTTC
CASSNRDRGLGEQFF
>TRBV20-1|NA|TRBJ2-3|NA
TGCAGTGCTAGAGACCCTTCCCGTGCCGGGGGCGGGGGAGATACGCAGTATTTT
CSARDPSRAGGGGDTQYF
>TRBV19|NA|TRBJ2-5|few
TGTGCCGGTATTGGGGGGCCAGGAGAGACCCAGTACTTC
CAGIGGPGETQYF
>TRBV5-5|TRBD1|TRBJ2-7|many
TGTGCCAGCAGCTTAGTGGGACAGGGCCTCTACGAGCAGTACTTC
CASSLVGQGLYEQYF
>TRBV18|TRBD2|TRBJ2-1|many
TGTGCCAGCTCACCGGGACTAGTCAATGAGCAGTTCTTC
CASSPGLVNEQFF
>TRBV28|NA|TRBJ2-1|few
TGTGCCAGCAGTGGGGGGCGGGAGCGGAGCATATACAATGAGCAGTTCTTC
CASSGGRERSIYNEQFF
>TRBV6-1|NA|TRBJ2-7|NA
TGTGCCAGCAGTGAAGGGGCCAGCTTTTACGAGCAGTACTTC
CASSEGASFYEQYF
>TRBV20-1|NA|TRBJ2-1|many
TGCAGTGCTAGAGATCGAGGGCCTACCTCCTACAATGAGCAGTTCTTC
CSARDRGPTSYNEQFF
>TRBV7-6|NA|TRBJ1-3|NA
TGTGCCTCCGGGCAGGGCCCGGGAAACACCATATATTTT
CASGQGPGNTIYF
>TRBV5-1|NA|TRBJ2-7|many
TGCGCCAGCAGCTTGGTGACAGCCTACGAGCAGTACTTC
CASSLVTAYEQYF
>TRBV6-2/TRBV6-3|TRBD1|TRBJ1-2|few
TGTGCCAGCGGCCAGACCGGGACAGGGTTTTATGGCTACACCTTC
CASGQTGTGFYGYTF
>TRBV10-3|NA|TRBJ2-3|NA
TGTGCCATCAGTCCCCCCGACCCCGCAGATACGCAGTATTTT
CAISPPDPADTQYF
>TRBV20-1|NA|TRBJ2-5|NA
TGCAGTGCTAGGTCTTGGGACCTATCAGGGGAGACCCAGTACTTC
CSARSWDLSGETQYF
>TRBV20-1|NA|TRBJ2-5|NA
TGCAGTGCTGGGGACGGGGGACCCCAAGAGACCCAGTACTTC
CSAGDGGPQETQYF
>TRBV6-6|TRBD2|TRBJ2-7|many
TGTGCCAGCAGAATAGCGGGGTACTCTTCCTACGAGCAGTACTTC
CASRIAGYSSYEQYF